This T cell receptor beta chain was identified in a study of CD8 T cells in ankylosing spondylitis (dated by TCRdb to 2015 to 2018). In the study overall: To find TCR variants linked to disease, the study profiled T cell receptor beta repertoires in ankylosing spondylitis patients and healthy donors. The full study cohort comprised about 24 ankylosing spondylitis patients and approximately 100 healthy donors. Peripheral blood samples were taken, and synovial fluid was additionally collected from ankylosing spondylitis patients. Summary of the overall study and its limitations: A TCR beta motif of roughly 8 highly homologous amino acid variants appeared characteristic of blood from ankylosing spondylitis patients. Some motif variants were previously reported in synovial fluid and blood of reactive arthritis patients, suggesting common disease-initiation mechanisms. In peripheral blood, the disease-linked clones were found at relatively low frequencies and had a CD8+ phenotype. Significant enrichment of the disease-linked clones was reported in matched synovial fluid samples from ankylosing spondylitis patients.

Reads for this sample came from an Illumina HiSeq 2500. Quantitative 5'-RACE with molecular barcodes was the method used to prepare the TCR beta libraries. On the authors' methods: To identify disease-linked TCR variants, a new computational method was used, one built on a probabilistic model of VDJ rearrangement. TCRdb trimmed public reads at Q25 via fastp, called clones via MiXCR and kept in-frame beta chains. Here each entry gathers all rows of one CDR3 protein and keeps the most common genes and DNA. The authors' filters were not applied to this entry. This sample holds 100,000 or so distinct CDR3 sequences; more than 8.5% were observed only once. Clones ranked in the top ten supply about a third of the sample. The CDR3, from cysteine to phenylalanine, totals 14 residues. The read is trimmed to its CDR3 DNA, 42 bases read in frame from base 1. The V end gives up 6 bases and the J end 3 bases, leaving 8 bases in the junction not matched to a gene.

This clonotype was recorded many times. The antigen this receptor binds is unknown. Base quality data are lacking; no much larger clone is found one base away. The source of this sequence is a male donor with ankylosing spondylitis. This sequence uses TRBV12-3 or TRBV12-4 and TRBJ2-7, with 7 central nucleotides matching TRBD1. The specimen sequenced was blood, either unsorted or a sorted T cell fraction (not recorded which). The sequenced DNA is TGTGCCAGCAGCTTCGGACAGGCCAGCTACGAGCAGTACTTC. This is translated as CASSFGQASYEQYF.